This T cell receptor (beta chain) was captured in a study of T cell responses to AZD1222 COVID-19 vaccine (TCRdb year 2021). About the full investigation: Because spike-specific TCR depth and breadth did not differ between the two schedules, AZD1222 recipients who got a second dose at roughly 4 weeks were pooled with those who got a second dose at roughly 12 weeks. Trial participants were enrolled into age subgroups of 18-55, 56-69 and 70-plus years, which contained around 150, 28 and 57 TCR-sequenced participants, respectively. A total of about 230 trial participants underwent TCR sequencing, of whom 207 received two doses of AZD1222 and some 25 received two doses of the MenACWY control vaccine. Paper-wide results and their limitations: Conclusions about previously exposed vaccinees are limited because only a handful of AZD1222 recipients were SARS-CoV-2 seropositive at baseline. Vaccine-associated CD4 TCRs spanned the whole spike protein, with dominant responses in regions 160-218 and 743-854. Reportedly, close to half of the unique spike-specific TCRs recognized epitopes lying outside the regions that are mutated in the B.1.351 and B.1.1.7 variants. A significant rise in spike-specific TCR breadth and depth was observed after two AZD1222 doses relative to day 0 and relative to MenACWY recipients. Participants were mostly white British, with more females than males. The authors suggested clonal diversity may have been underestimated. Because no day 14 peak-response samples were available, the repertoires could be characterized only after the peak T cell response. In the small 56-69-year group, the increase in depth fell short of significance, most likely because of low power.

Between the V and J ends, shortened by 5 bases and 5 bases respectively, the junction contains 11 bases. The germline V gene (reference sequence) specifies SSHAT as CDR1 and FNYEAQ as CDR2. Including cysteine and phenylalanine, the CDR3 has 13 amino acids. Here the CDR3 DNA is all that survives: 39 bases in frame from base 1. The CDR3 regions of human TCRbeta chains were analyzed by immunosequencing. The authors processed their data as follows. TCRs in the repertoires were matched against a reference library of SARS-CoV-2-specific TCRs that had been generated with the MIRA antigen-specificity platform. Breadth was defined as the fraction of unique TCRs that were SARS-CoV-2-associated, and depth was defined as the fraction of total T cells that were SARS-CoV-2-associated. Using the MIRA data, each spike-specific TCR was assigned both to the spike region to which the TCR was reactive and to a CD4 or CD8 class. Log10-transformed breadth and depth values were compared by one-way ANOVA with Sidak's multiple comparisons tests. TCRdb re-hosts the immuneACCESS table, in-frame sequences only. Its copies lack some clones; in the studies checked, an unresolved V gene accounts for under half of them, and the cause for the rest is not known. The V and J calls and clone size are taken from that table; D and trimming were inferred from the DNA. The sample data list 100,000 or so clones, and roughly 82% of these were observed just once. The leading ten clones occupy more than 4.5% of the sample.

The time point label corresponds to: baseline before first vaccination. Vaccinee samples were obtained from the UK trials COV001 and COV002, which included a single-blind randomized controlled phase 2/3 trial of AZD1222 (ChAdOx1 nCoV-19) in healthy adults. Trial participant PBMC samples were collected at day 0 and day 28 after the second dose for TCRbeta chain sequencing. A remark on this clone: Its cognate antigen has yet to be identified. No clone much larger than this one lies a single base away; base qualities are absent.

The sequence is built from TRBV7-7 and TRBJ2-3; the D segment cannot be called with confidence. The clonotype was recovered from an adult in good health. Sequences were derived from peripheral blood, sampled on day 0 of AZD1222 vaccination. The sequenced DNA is TGTGCCAGCAGCCCCACCTCGATAGATACGCAGTATTTT. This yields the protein CASSPTSIDTQYF.